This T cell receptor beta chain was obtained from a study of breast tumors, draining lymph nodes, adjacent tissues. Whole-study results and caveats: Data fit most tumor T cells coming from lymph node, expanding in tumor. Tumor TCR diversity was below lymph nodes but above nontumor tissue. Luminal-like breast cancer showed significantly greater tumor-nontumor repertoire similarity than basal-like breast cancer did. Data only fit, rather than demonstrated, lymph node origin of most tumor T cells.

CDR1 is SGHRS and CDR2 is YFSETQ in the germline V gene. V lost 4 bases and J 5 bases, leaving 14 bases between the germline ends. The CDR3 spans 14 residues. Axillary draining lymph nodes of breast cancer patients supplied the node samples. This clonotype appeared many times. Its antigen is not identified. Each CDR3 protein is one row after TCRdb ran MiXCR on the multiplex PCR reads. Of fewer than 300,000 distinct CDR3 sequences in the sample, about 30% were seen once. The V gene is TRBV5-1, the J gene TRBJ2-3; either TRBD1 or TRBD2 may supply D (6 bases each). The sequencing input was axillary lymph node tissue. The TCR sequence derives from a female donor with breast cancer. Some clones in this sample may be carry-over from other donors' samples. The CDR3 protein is CASSRGQGGDTQYF. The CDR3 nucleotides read TGCGCCAGCAGCCGGGGGCAGGGTGGAGATACGCAGTATTTT.